Described below is a single TCR beta chain sequence and its context. Its antigen is not identified. This specimen comes from a study of cytomegalovirus exposure and HLA in healthy donors. J was trimmed by 2 bases and V by 0 bases; bases with no gene match: 7. There are 17 residues in the CDR3. Looked up from germline, CDR1 is MGHRA and CDR2 is YSYEKL. General study results and limits: Apart from CMV serostatus, no immune exposure information was available. DRB1 showed the most TCR associations and HLA-C the fewest in a later analysis, as rates varied by HLA locus. In a later analysis, HLA-associated beta chains showed higher expansion and lower generation probabilities than comparable chains.

PCR employed 60 Vbeta and 13 Jbeta primers. Assay used: immunoSEQ multiplex PCR; TCRdb lists only in-frame clones, some missing. The sample consists of fewer than 200,000 clones, about three quarters of them appearing once. The receptor was derived from a girl aged 10 to 17 in good health and CMV-seronegative. The sequencing sample was made of PBMCs. J is TRBJ1-3 and V is TRBV4-1; 7 bases line up with TRBD1. The CDR3 sequence: CASSQDGGGEAGNTIYF. CDR3 nucleotides: TGCGCCAGCAGCCAAGATGGAGGGGGCGAAGCTGGAAACACCATATATTTT.